The 14 T cell receptor beta chains below were found in one sample sequenced in a study of T cells after somatic rescue of genetic block. Libraries were prepared by immunoSEQ multiplex PCR; TCRdb keeps only in-frame clonotypes and omits some of them. This sample yields 68,000 or so clones, of which around 93% are seen a single time; 2.9% belongs to the top ten. The sample consisted of peripheral blood mononuclear cells (PBMCs). These receptors all come from a man aged 35 to 55.

The chain joins TRBV19 to TRBJ1-5; D call uncertain. Trimming left V 10 bases short and J 7 bases short, with 5 bases between. The V gene's germline CDR1 is LNHDA and CDR2 SQIVND (reference sequence). The CDR3 runs to 9 residues. The chain's CDR3 is CATGQPQHF. CDR3 bases: TGTGCCACCGGACAGCCCCAGCATTTT.

The rearrangement joins TRBV6-6 to TRBJ2-2; 8 bases agree with TRBD1. Germline assignment: CDR1 MNHNY and CDR2 SVGAGI (reference sequence). Losses at the gene ends were 5 bases for V and 4 bases for J; bases not matched to a gene: 0. This CDR3 has 13 residues. CDR3 nucleotide sequence: TGTGCCAGCAGTGACAGGGGCACCGGGGAGCTGTTTTTT. Translated: CASSDRGTGELFF.

This chain connects TRBV2 to TRBJ2-3; TRBD1 matches 11 bases. After removal of 6 bases from V and 4 bases from J, the junction contained 9 bases not matched to a gene. The CDR3 consists of 16 residues. Germline CDR1 and CDR2: SNHLY and FYNNEI. CDR3 sequence reads: CASRRTGGPSADTQYF. CDR3 DNA: TGTGCCAGCAGAAGGACAGGGGGCCCCTCCGCAGATACGCAGTATTTT.

This clone came up once. V and J are TRBV18 and TRBJ2-5, with 11 bases lining up with TRBD2. Looked up from germline, CDR1 is KGHSH and CDR2 is LQKENI. The V gene end was trimmed by 0 bases and the J gene end by 5 bases; junction bases not matched to a gene: 8. This CDR3 is built from 17 residues. Written as DNA, the CDR3 is TGTGCCAGCTCACCACCGAAACTAGCGGGAGTTCGTGAGACCCAGTACTTC. It encodes CASSPPKLAGVRETQYF.

The gene calls are TRBV7-2 and TRBJ1-2; D perhaps matches TRBD1 (5 bases). Looked up from germline, CDR1 is SGHTA and CDR2 is FQGNSA. CDR3 size: 13 residues. V dropped 5 bases and J dropped 6 bases, with 13 bases sitting between them. This CDR3 is CASSPQGRDGYTF. The CDR3 DNA sequence: TGTGCCAGCAGCCCCCAGGGAAGGGATGGCTACACCTTC.

V gene TRBV5-4 combines with J gene TRBJ2-7; a weak D match, TRBD1 (6 bases). Germline V gives CDR1 SGHNT, CDR2 YYREEE (reference sequence). V lost 4 bases and J 6 bases, leaving 17 bases between the germline ends. This CDR3 contains 14 residues. CDR3 sequence (DNA): TGTGCCAGCAGCAAAGGGACACGGGTAGGCGAGCAGTACTTC. The encoded protein is CASSKGTRVGEQYF. Combining the CDR3 with reference TRBV5-4 and TRBJ2-7 gives the whole variable domain ETGVTQSPTHLIKTRGQQVTLRCSSQSGHNTVSWYQQALGQGPQFIFQYYREEENGRGNFPPRFSGLQFPNYSSELNVNALELDDSALYLCASSKGTRVGEQYFGPGTRLTVT.

J is TRBJ1-1 and V is TRBV5-5; D not certain. The germline V and J ends were trimmed by 2 bases and 6 bases, with 8 bases remaining between them. Germline V gene lookup returns CDR1 SGHKS and CDR2 YYEKEE (reference sequence). The CDR3 is 12 amino acids. The CDR3: CASSLTDAEAFF. The DNA for the CDR3 is TGTGCCAGCAGCTTAACAGACGCTGAAGCTTTCTTT.

This clone was seen once. This chain uses TRBV10-1 with TRBJ2-7; D gene ambiguous. The germline V gene has CDR1 WNHNN and CDR2 SYGVQD (reference sequence). The ends were cut back, 3 bases at V and 2 bases at J, with 14 bases in the middle. This CDR3 region has 15 residues. The CDR3 sequence is CASSDQAASPYEQYF. For the CDR3, the DNA is TGCGCCAGCAGTGATCAGGCAGCCTCACCCTACGAGCAGTACTTC.

CDR3 sequence: CASSQDGGSGRTDTQYF. In nucleotides, the CDR3 is TGCGCCAGCAGCCAAGACGGAGGTAGCGGACGCACAGATACGCAGTATTTT. The V call is TRBV4-3, the J call TRBJ2-3; TRBD2 is a possible D gene (6 bases). The V and J ends lost 0 bases and 1 base respectively, with 14 bases between them. Germline lookup yields CDR1 LGHNA and CDR2 YSLEER. The CDR3 extends over 17 amino acids.

The chain combines TRBV9 with TRBJ2-7, with D maybe TRBD1 (5 bases). There are 13 residues in the CDR3. Per the germline V gene, CDR1 is SGDLS and CDR2 is YYNGEE. V dropped 4 bases and J dropped 3 bases, with 11 bases sitting between them. This chain's CDR3 is CASSRQSSYEQYF. The CDR3 nucleotides are TGTGCCAGCAGCCGACAGAGTAGCTACGAGCAGTACTTC. The full variable domain, completed using reference TRBV9 and TRBJ2-7, is DSGVTQTPKHLITATGQRVTLRCSPRSGDLSVYWYQQSLDQGLQFLIQYYNGEERAKGNILERFSAQQFPDLHSELNLSSLELGDSALYFCASSRQSSYEQYFGPGTRLTVT.

This chain links TRBV28 with TRBJ2-3; 11 bases fit TRBD2. Germline V gene data show CDR1 as MDHEN and CDR2 as SYDVKM. This CDR3 comprises 16 residues. V trimming: 1 base; J trimming: 6 bases; junction bases outside the gene matches: 6. DNA of the CDR3: TGTGCCAGCAGTTTATCTTCTAGCGGGAGGATTGATACGCAGTATTTT. Amino acid sequence: CASSLSSSGRIDTQYF.

The chain combines TRBV2 with TRBJ2-1, with D perhaps being TRBD1 or TRBD2 (5 bases each). With 6 bases removed from V and 3 bases from J, the gap between germline ends came to 12 bases. Germline V gives CDR1 SNHLY, CDR2 FYNNEI. The CDR3 extends over 14 amino acids. The CDR3 nucleotides read TGTGCCAGCAGCACCGGGACCAACTACAATGAGCAGTTCTTC. This translates into CASSTGTNYNEQFF.

The rearrangement uses TRBV27 and TRBJ2-7, with no clear D. The CDR3 contains 14 residues. Germline CDR1 reads MNHEY; CDR2 reads SMNVEV (reference sequence). Trimming removed 4 bases from V and 3 bases from J, with 13 bases in between. The CDR3 reads CASSSDRRGYEQYF. The DNA of the CDR3 is TGTGCCAGCAGTTCCGACCGGCGCGGCTACGAGCAGTACTTC.

The J gene is TRBJ1-2, the V gene TRBV11-2; D uncertain. CDR3 length: 15 amino acids. Germline CDR1 SGHAT, CDR2 FQNNGV. V lost 6 bases to trimming and J lost 4 bases, with 18 bases between them. CDR3 amino acids: CASRHDREGFYGYTF. As DNA, the CDR3 is TGTGCCAGCAGACATGATCGGGAAGGGTTCTATGGCTACACCTTC.